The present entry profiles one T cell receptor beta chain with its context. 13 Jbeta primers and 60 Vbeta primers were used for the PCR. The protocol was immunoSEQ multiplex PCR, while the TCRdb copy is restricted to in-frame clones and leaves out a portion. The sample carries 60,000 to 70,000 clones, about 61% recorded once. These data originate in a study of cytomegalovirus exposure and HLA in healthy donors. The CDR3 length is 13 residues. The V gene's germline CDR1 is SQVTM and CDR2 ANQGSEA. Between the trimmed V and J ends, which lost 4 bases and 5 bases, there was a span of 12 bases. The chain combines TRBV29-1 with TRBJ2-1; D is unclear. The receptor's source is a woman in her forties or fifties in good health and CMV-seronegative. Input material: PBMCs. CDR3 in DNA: TGCAGCGTTGCGCGACACCTGGACAATGAGCAGTTCTTC. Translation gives CSVARHLDNEQFF.